This T cell receptor beta chain was obtained from a study of CD8 T cells in Susac syndrome. Overall study context: Blood was drawn from Susac syndrome patients while they were therapy-naive, on corticosteroids, or on intravenous immunoglobulin alone.

The CDR3 has 13 amino acids. RNA was extracted with the RNeasy kit, and a quantity of about 0.45 to 1 ug was reverse transcribed using random hexamers. An immunoSEQ multiplex PCR generated amplified TCR beta CDR3 products spanning 54 Vbeta and 13 Jbeta. TCRdb processed the immunoSEQ multiplex PCR reads anew with MiXCR; each CDR3 protein has one entry. The data contain 130,000 to 150,000 distinct CDR3 sequences, around 95% of them singletons. The receptor comes from a human donor with Susac syndrome. The chain carries TRBV21-1 and TRBJ2-5; the D segment call TRBD2 is taken from the table without a DNA check. TRBV21-1 is a documented pseudogene. Sequenced material: CD4+ T cells from PBMCs. The CDR3 reads CASSKGWRETQYF. Here the CDR3 DNA reads TGTGCCAGCAGCAAAGGGTGGAGGGAGACCCAGTACTTC.